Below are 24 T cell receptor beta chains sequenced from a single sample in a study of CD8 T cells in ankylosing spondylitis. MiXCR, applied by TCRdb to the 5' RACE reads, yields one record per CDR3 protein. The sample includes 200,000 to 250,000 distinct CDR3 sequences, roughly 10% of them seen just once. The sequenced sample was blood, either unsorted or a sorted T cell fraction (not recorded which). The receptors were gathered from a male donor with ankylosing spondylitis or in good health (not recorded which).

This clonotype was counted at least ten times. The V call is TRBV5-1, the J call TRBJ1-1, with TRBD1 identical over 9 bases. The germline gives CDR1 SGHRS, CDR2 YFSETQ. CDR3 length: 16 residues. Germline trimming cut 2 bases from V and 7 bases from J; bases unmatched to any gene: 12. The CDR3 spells CASSFTGGAEGNEAFF. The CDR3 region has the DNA TGCGCCAGCAGCTTTACAGGGGGCGCCGAGGGGAATGAAGCTTTCTTT.

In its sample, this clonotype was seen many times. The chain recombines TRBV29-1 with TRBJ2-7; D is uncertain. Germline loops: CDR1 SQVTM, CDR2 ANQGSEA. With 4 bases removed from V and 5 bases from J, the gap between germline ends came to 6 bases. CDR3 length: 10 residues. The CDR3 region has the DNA TGCAGCGTTGTCCCCAACGAGCAGTACTTC. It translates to CSVVPNEQYF.

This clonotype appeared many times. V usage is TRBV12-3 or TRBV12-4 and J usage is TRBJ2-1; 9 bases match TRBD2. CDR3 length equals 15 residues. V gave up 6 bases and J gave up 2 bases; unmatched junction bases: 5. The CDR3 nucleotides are TGTGCCAGCAGACTAATAGCGGGGGCCTACAATGAGCAGTTCTTC. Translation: CASRLIAGAYNEQFF.

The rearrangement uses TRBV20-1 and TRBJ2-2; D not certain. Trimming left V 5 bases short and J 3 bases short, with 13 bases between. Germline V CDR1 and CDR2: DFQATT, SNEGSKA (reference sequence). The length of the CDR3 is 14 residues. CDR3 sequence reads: CSADSAEYTGELFF. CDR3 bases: TGCAGTGCTGATTCTGCGGAGTACACCGGGGAGCTGTTTTTT.

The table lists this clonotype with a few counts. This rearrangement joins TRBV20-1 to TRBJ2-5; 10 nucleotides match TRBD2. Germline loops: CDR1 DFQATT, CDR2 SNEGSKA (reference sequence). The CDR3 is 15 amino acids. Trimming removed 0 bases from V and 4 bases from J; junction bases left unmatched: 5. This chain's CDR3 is CSARDLAGVVETQYF. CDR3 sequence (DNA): TGCAGTGCTAGAGATCTAGCGGGAGTGGTAGAGACCCAGTACTTC.

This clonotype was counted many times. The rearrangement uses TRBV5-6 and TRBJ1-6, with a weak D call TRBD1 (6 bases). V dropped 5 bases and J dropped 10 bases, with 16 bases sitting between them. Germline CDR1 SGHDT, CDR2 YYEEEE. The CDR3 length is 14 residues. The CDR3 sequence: CASSSIQGNSPLHF. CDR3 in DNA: TGTGCCAGCAGTTCGATCCAGGGGAACTCACCCCTCCACTTT.

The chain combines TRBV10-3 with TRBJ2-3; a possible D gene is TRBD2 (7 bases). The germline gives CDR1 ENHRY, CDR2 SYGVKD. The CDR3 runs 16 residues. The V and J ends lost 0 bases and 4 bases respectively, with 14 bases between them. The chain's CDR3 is CAISESGGRGADTQYF. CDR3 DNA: TGTGCCATCAGTGAGTCCGGGGGGCGCGGGGCAGATACGCAGTATTTT.

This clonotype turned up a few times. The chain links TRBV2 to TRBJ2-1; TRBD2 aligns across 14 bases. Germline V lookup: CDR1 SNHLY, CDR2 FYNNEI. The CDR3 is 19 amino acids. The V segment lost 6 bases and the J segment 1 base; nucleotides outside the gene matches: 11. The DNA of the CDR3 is TGTGCCAGCAGGCCGGGACTAGCGGGGGATTACTCATCCTACAATGAGCAGTTCTTC. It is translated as CASRPGLAGDYSSYNEQFF.

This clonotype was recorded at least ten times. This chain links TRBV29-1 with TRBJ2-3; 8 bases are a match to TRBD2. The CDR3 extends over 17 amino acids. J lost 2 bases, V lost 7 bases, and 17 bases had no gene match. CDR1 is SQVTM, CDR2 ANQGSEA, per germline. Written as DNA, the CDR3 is TGCAGCGCCCGTAAAGCGGGAGTACCCTGGGACACAGATACGCAGTATTTT. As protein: CSARKAGVPWDTDTQYF.

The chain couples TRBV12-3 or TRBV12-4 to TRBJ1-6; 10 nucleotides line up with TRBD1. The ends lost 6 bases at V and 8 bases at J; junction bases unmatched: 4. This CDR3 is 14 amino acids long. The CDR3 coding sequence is TGTGCCAGCAGACGCGGACAGGGGGATTCACCCCTCCACTTT. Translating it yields CASRRGQGDSPLHF.

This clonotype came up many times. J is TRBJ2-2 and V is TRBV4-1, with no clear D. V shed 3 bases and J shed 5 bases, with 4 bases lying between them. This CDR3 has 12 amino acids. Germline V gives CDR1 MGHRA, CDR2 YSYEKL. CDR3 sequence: CASSQPTGELFF. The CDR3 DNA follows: TGCGCCAGCAGCCAGCCAACCGGGGAGCTGTTTTTT.

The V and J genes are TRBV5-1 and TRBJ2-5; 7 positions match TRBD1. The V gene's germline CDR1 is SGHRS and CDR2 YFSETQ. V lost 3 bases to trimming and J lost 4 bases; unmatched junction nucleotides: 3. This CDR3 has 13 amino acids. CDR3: CASSWTGGETQYF. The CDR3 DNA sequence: TGCGCCAGCAGCTGGACAGGAGGAGAGACCCAGTACTTC.

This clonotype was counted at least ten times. The chain's CDR3 is CASSVSPTGPHYEQYF. Written as DNA, the CDR3 is TGTGCCAGCAGCGTCTCCCCGACAGGCCCCCACTACGAGCAGTACTTC. This rearrangement joins TRBV9 to TRBJ2-7; D perhaps matches TRBD1 (6 bases). V lost 2 bases, J lost 3 bases, and 18 bases lay in between. Germline V gene lookup returns CDR1 SGDLS and CDR2 YYNGEE. The CDR3 has 16 residues.

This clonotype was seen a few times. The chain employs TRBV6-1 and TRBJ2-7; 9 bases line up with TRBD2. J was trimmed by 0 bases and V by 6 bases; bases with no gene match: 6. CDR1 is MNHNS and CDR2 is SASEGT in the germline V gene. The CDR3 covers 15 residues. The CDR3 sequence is CASSRTSDHSYEQYF. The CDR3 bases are TGTGCCAGCAGCCGGACTAGCGACCACTCCTACGAGCAGTACTTC.

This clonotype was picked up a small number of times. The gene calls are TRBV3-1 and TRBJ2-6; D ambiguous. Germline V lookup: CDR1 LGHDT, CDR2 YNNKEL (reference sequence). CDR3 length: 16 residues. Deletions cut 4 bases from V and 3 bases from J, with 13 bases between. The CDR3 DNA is TGTGCCAGCAGCCGTGAACAACCTTATGGGGCCAACGTCCTGACTTTC. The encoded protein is CASSREQPYGANVLTF.

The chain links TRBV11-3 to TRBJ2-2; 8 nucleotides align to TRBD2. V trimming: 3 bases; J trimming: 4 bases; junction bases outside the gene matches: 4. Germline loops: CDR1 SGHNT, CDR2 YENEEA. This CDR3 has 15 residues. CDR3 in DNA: TGTGCCAGCAGCTTGGGCGGGAGGACCACCGGGGAGCTGTTTTTT. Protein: CASSLGGRTTGELFF.

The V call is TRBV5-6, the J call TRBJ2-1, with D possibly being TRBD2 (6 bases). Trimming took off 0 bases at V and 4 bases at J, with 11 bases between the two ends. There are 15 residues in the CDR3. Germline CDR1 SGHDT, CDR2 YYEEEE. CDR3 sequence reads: CASSLVGLTYNEQFF. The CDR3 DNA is TGTGCCAGCAGCTTGGTCGGACTAACATACAATGAGCAGTTCTTC.

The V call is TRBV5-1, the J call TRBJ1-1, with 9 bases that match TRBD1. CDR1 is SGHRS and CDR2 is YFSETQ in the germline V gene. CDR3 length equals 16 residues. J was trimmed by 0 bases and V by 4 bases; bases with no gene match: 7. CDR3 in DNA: TGCGCCAGCAGCCCCGGACAGGGGCAAATGAACACTGAAGCTTTCTTT. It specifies CASSPGQGQMNTEAFF. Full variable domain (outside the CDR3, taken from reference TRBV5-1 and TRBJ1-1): KAGVTQTPRYLIKTRGQQVTLSCSPISGHRSVSWYQQTPGQGLQFLFEYFSETQRNKGNFPGRFSGRQFSNSRSEMNVSTLELGDSALYLCASSPGQGQMNTEAFFGQGTRLTVV.

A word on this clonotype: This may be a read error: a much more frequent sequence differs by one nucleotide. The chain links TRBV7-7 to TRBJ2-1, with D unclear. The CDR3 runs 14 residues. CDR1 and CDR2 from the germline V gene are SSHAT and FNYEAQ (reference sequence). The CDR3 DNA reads TGTGTCAGCAGCTTAGATCGGCAGTCCAATGAGCAGTTCTTC. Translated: CVSSLDRQSNEQFF. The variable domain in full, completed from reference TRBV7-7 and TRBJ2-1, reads GAGVSQSPRYKVTKRGQDVTLRCDPISSHATLYWYQQALGQGPEFLTYFNYEAQPDKSGLPSDRFSAERPEGSISTLTIQRTEQRDSAMYRCVSSLDRQSNEQFFGPGTRLTVL.

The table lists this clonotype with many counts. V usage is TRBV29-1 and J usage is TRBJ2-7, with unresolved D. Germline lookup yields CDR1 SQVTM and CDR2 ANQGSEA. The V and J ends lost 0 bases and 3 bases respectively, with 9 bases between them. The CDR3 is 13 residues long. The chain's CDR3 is CSVEDTVSYEQYF. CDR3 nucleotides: TGCAGCGTTGAAGACACAGTAAGCTACGAGCAGTACTTC.

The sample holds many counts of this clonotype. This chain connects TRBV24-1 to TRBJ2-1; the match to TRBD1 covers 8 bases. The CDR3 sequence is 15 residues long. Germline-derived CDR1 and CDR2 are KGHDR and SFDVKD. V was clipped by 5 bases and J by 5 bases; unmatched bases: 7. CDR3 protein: CATSVRTGNHNEQFF. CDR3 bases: TGTGCCACCAGTGTCAGGACAGGGAACCACAATGAGCAGTTCTTC.

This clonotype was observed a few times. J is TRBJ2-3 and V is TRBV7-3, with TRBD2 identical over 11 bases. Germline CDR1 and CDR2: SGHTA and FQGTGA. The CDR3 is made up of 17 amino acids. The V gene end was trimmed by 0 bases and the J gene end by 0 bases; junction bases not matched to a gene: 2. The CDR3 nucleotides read TGTGCCAGCAGCTTAACTACTAGCGGGGGTAGCACAGATACGCAGTATTTT. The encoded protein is CASSLTTSGGSTDTQYF.

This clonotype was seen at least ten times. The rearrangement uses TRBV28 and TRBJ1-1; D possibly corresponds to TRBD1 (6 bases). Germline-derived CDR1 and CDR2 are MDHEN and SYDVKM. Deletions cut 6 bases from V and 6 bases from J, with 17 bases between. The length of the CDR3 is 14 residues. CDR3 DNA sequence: TGTGCCAGCAGGATACAGGGTGTTGGGGCTGAAGCTTTCTTT. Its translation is CASRIQGVGAEAFF.

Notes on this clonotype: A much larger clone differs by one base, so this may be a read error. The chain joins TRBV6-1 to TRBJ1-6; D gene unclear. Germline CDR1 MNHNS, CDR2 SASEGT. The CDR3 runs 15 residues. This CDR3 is CTSSEAPGSNSPLHF. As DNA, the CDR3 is TGTACCAGCAGTGAAGCGCCGGGTAGCAATTCACCCCTCCACTTT.